This T cell receptor (beta chain) came from a study of molecular identifiers for immune sequencing clone quantification. This clonotype was observed many times. Antigen: not known. The study, taken as a whole, reports: Clones carrying above 20 RNA copies accounted for over 98% of effector molecules, under 1% in naive cells.

The CDR3 runs to 12 residues. Germline CDR1 and CDR2: SQVTM and ANQGSEA. V was clipped by 0 bases and J by 2 bases, with 5 bases between them. Library preparation followed earlier protocols using designated TCR primers. Using its own MiXCR run on the PCR reads, TCRdb lists one record per CDR3 protein. The data hold about 640,000 distinct CDR3 sequences, with just under 20% observed a single time. Libraries for naive CD8 T cells, which were made from approximately 20,000 to 980,000 sorted cells, drew on 10%, 30% or 50% of the RNA. V usage is TRBV29-1 and J usage is TRBJ2-7; no reliable D call. The specimen sequenced was naive CD8+ T cells from blood, with Jurkat cell RNA spiked in. Subset specified: FACS-sorted CD8+CD4-CCR7+CD45RA+ naive T cells. This TCR was sampled from a human donor in good health. Some libraries in this study had Jurkat cell RNA spiked in. The CDR3, as DNA: TGCAGCGTTGAAGAGACACCCTACGAGCAGTACTTC. Protein: CSVEETPYEQYF.